This T cell receptor beta chain originates from a study of post-analysis software for immune sequencing data. Study observations and caveats: Patients had higher frequencies than controls of about five TRBV segments, including TRBV5-6, TRBV5-1 and TRBV20-1.

Prepared libraries of TCR beta cDNA carried unique molecular identifiers. There were about 0.95 to 11 million T cells, and some 500,000 cDNA molecules came from them. Each CDR3 protein gets one entry after TCRdb re-called the PCR reads with MiXCR. Among roughly 870,000 distinct CDR3 sequences listed, 53% were seen once. This clonotype is termed medium-sized. Its antigen is not known. Germline V gives CDR1 SGHTA, CDR2 FQGTGA. The CDR3 sequence is 16 residues long. The V and J ends lost 4 bases and 2 bases, in that order; junction bases with no gene match: 6. This clonotype was sampled from a girl aged 5 to 17 with multiple sclerosis. V usage is TRBV7-3 and J usage is TRBJ2-3; 10 nucleotides align to TRBD2. Sequenced sample: blood. CDR3 nucleotides: TGTGCCAGCAGCTCTCCTAGCGGGGGACCCACAGATACGCAGTATTTT. Its translation: CASSSPSGGPTDTQYF.